Listed below are T cell receptor beta chains from one sample, sequenced in a study of response to subunit inactivated influenza vaccine. TCRdb itself ran the RT-PCR reads through MiXCR, one entry per CDR3 protein. This sample carries about 500,000 distinct CDR3 sequences, 16% of them seen once, and the ten largest clones take less than 4%. Sequencing used CD4+ T cells sorted from PBMCs, obtained 23 to 25 months after vaccination. The receptors here all came from a man aged 50 to 69 who received an inactivated influenza vaccine. Both conserved end residues are part of each CDR3. D genes are given only for firm matches. Size values are once, few and many counts, or a class for expanded clones, and some rows have none.

clone size	D gene	V gene	J gene	CDR3 DNA	CDR3 protein
few	TRBD1	TRBV4-3	TRBJ1-3	TGCGCCAGCAGCAAATACAGGGGCTCTGGAAACACCATATATTTT	CASSKYRGSGNTIYF
few	NA	TRBV7-9	TRBJ1-2	TGTGCCAGCAGCTTACCCGCTAACTATGGCTACACCTTC	CASSLPANYGYTF
NA	NA	TRBV29-1	TRBJ1-5	TGCAGCGTTGGTCAGGGTAAAGGTCAGCCCCAGCATTTT	CSVGQGKGQPQHF
NA	NA	TRBV9	TRBJ2-6	TGTGCCAGCAGCGTAGATCACGCTGGGGCCAACGTCCTGACTTTC	CASSVDHAGANVLTF
NA	NA	TRBV12-3/TRBV12-4	TRBJ2-2	TGTGCCAGCAGTCGAACCGGGGGAGCTACCGGGGAGCTGTTTTTT	CASSRTGGATGELFF
NA	TRBD2	TRBV7-8	TRBJ2-2	TGTGCCAGCAGCTTAATGACTAGCCAAACCGGGGAGCTGTTTTTT	CASSLMTSQTGELFF
NA	NA	TRBV20-1	TRBJ2-7	TGCAGTGCTAGAGTCCAGGGGGGGTGGACCTACGAGCAGTACTTC	CSARVQGGWTYEQYF
NA	NA	TRBV4-3	TRBJ2-7	TGCGCCAGCAGCCAAGATGTCTCCGTATCCTACGAGCAGTACTTC	CASSQDVSVSYEQYF
few	NA	TRBV12-3/TRBV12-4	TRBJ1-5	TGTGCCAGCAGTCTGAGCGCTAATAGCAATCAGCCCCAGCATTTT	CASSLSANSNQPQHF
NA	NA	TRBV30	TRBJ2-7	TGTGCCTGGAGTACCACCGGTGGTTCCTACGAGCAGTACTTC	CAWSTTGGSYEQYF
few	NA	TRBV5-1	TRBJ1-1	TGCGCCAGCAGCGAACAGGTTTTGGGGAACACTGAAGCTTTCTTT	CASSEQVLGNTEAFF
NA	NA	TRBV3-1	TRBJ1-1	TGTGCCAGCAGCCATACGGGGTCGCTGGTACTGTACACTGAAGCTTTCTTT	CASSHTGSLVLYTEAFF
few	NA	TRBV10-3	TRBJ2-1	TGTGCCATCAGGGGCGCCGTGCCGGGCGGGTCACAATACAATGAGCAGTTCTTC	CAIRGAVPGGSQYNEQFF
NA	NA	TRBV5-1	TRBJ2-7	TGCGCCAGCAACAAGGGGGACTCCTACGAGCAGTACTTC	CASNKGDSYEQYF
many	NA	TRBV28	TRBJ1-1	TGTGCCAGCAGTTTAGGGCAGAAGAACACTGAAGCTTTCTTT	CASSLGQKNTEAFF
NA	NA	TRBV9	TRBJ2-7	TGTGCCAGCAGCGACGACATTTGGGGCTACGAGCAGTACTTC	CASSDDIWGYEQYF